The TCR beta chain under discussion was sequenced for a study of PD-1 blockade in classical Hodgkin lymphoma. General study results and limits: The study found complete responders had baseline diversity similar to newly diagnosed patients. Healthy donors were reported to have higher baseline TCR diversity than newly diagnosed patients.

Relapses following autologous stem cell transplantation were seen in all patients, with brentuximab vedotin exposure varying. Best responses fell into complete response, partial response or progressive disease. Concerning this clone itself: The antigen is undetermined.

Profiled with immunoSEQ multiplex PCR; TCRdb holds only in-frame clones, not every one. The sample shows about 27,000 clones, approximately 81% of them seen only once. This CDR3 is built from 16 residues. Germline CDR1 is SGHNT and CDR2 is YYREEE (reference sequence). V shed 4 bases, J shed 1 base, and the junction held 8 bases outside the gene matches. This chain links TRBV5-4 with TRBJ2-3, with 8 nucleotides matching TRBD1. Here the sequenced sample was peripheral blood mononuclear cells (PBMCs), taken before the second cycle of nivolumab. The clonotype comes from a human donor with classical Hodgkin lymphoma. This CDR3 is CASSTGQESGTDTQYF. CDR3 DNA sequence: TGTGCCAGCAGCACGGGACAGGAGTCCGGCACAGATACGCAGTATTTT.